This T cell receptor (beta chain) was sequenced in a study of shared clonotypes between healthy human individuals. For this clone: Its matching antigen is unknown. Other DNA sequences in the same sample also yield this CDR3.

Clones were sequenced by immunoSEQ multiplex PCR, and TCRdb holds only the in-frame ones, with some missing. The sample lists 1 million to 1.2 million clones, approximately 77% occurring once. Study observations and caveats: Incompleteness in sorted-subset sequencing, despite large depth, was shown by rarefaction.

Trimming cost V 0 bases and J 7 bases, with 13 bases left between them. The CDR3 runs 15 residues. CDR1 and CDR2 (germline): GTSNPN, SVGIG (reference sequence). The sequenced sample was memory CD4+ T cells from PBMCs. The sample's subset: CD45RA-negative fraction. The chain is built from TRBV30 and TRBJ1-6; D is perhaps TRBD1 (6 bases). The receptor comes from a young man in good health. Some clones in this sample may be carry-over from other donors' samples. The CDR3 is CAWSVRGRGNSPLHF. The DNA of the CDR3 is TGTGCCTGGAGTGTAAGAGGGAGGGGGAATTCACCCCTCCACTTT. The complete variable domain, with remaining parts taken from reference TRBV30 and TRBJ1-6, reads SQTIHQWPATLVQPVGSPLSLECTVEGTSNPNLYWYRQAAGRGLQLLFYSVGIGQISSEVPQNLSASRPQDRQFILSSKKLLLSDSGFYLCAWSVRGRGNSPLHFGNGTRLTVT.